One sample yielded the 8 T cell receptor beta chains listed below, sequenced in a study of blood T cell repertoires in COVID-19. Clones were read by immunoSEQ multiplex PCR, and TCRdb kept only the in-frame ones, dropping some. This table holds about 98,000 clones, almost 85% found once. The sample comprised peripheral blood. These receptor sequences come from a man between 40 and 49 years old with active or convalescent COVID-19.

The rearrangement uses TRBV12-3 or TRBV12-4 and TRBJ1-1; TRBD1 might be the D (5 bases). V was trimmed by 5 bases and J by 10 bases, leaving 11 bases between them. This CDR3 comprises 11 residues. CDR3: CASSPDSRAFF. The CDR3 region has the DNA TGTGCCAGCAGTCCTGACAGCCGAGCTTTCTTT.

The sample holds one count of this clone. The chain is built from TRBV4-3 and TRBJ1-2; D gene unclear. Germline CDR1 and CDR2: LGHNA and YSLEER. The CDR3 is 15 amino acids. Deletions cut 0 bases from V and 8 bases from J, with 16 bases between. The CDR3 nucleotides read TGCGCCAGCAGCCAAGATATGTCGGTTAATATGGGCTACACCTTC. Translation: CASSQDMSVNMGYTF.

DNA of the CDR3: TGTGCCAGCAGCAGACAGCGGGAGGGGGCCGCTGAAGCTTTCTTT. It codes for CASSRQREGAAEAFF. The J gene is TRBJ1-1, the V gene TRBV7-9; TRBD1 aligns across 7 bases. The junction had 12 bases not matched to a gene; V was cut back by 5 bases and J by 6 bases. CDR3 length: 15 amino acids. Germline CDR1 is SEHNR and CDR2 is FQNEAQ (reference sequence).

CDR3 bases: TGTGCCAGTAGTATTCGGGACAGGGGAAGGATCCCTGAAGCTTTCTTT. Its protein is CASSIRDRGRIPEAFF. The V and J genes are TRBV19 and TRBJ1-1; 10 bases agree with TRBD1. The germline V gene has CDR1 LNHDA and CDR2 SQIVND (reference sequence). V trimming: 3 bases; J trimming: 6 bases; junction bases outside the gene matches: 10. The CDR3 covers 16 residues.

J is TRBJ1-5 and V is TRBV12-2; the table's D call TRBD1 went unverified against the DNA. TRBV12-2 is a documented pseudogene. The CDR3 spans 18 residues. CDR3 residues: CASRLQTPQGQGNQPQHF. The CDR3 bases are TGTGCAAGTCGCTTACAAACTCCCCAGGGACAGGGCAATCAGCCCCAGCATTTT.

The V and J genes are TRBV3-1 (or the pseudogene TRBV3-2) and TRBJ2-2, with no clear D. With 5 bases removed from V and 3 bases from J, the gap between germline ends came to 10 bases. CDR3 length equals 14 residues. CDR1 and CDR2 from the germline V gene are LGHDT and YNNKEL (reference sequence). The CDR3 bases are TGTGCCAGCAGCTTATTCCGGGACACCGGGGAGCTGTTTTTT. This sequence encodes CASSLFRDTGELFF.

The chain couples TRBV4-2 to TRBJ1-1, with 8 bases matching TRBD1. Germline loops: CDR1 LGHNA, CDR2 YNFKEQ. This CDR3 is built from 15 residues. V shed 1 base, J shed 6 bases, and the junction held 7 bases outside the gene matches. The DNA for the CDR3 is TGTGCCAGCAGCCAAGGACAGGGGATTATCGCTGAAGCTTTCTTT. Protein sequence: CASSQGQGIIAEAFF.

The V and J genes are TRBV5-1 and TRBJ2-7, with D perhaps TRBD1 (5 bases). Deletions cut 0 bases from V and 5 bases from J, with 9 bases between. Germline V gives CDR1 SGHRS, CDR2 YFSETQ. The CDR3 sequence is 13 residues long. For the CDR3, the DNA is TGCGCCAGCAGCTTGGGCGGCAGGGACGAGCAGTACTTC. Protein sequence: CASSLGGRDEQYF.